Presented here are 23 T cell receptor beta chains from one specimen sequenced in a study of regulatory T cells in long-lasting Graves disease (TCRdb year 2021). The time point label, as the study defines it: persistent/refractory GD, antithyroid drugs over 5 years with positive TRAb. For both TCR sequencing and RNA sequencing, RNA was extracted from PBMCs using TRIzol. The library was obtained by multiplex PCR. The sequencer was an Illumina HiSeq 4000. CDR3 regions were amplified by Arm-PCR with iRepertoire HTBI primers to construct TCR beta libraries. The public sequencing data were trimmed at Q25 with fastp and processed into clonotypes with MiXCR by TCRdb, which kept only in-frame beta chains. Entries are consolidated by CDR3 protein sequence, retaining the most common genes and DNA. Present in this sample are 400,000 to 500,000 distinct CDR3 sequences, roughly 23% of which were seen just once. Roughly an eighth of the sample is taken by the ten largest.

The sample here was peripheral blood mononuclear cells (PBMCs), taken when the disease was refractory, from a patient treated with antithyroid drugs. The receptors derive from a female donor with Graves disease.

The genes are TRBV20-1 and TRBJ1-5; 10 nucleotides agree with TRBD1. The CDR3 has 16 amino acids. J was trimmed by 2 bases and V by 0 bases; bases with no gene match: 4. CDR1 DFQATT and CDR2 SNEGSKA come from the germline V gene (reference sequence). This chain's CDR3 is CSARDGDRGGNQPQHF. The CDR3 DNA follows: TGCAGTGCTAGAGATGGGGACAGGGGTGGCAATCAGCCCCAGCATTTT.

This clonotype appeared a single time. This chain connects TRBV20-1 to TRBJ2-5, with 10 bases lining up with TRBD2. The CDR3 loop spans 12 amino acids. CDR1 and CDR2 (germline): DFQATT, SNEGSKA (reference sequence). V gave up 6 bases and J gave up 4 bases; unmatched junction bases: 2. CDR3 bases: TGCAGTGCGCGACTAGCGGGAGAGACCCAGTACTTC. Translating it yields CSARLAGETQYF.

In this sample, this clonotype turned up a few times. A single base separates this from a much larger clone, so it may be a read error. The chain uses TRBV12-3 or TRBV12-4 and TRBJ1-2, with a possible D match to TRBD1 (6 bases). This CDR3 is built from 14 residues. In DNA, the CDR3 is TGTGCCAGCAGTTTCGGAGACAGGCTTGGAGGCTACGCCTTC. Its translation is CASSFGDRLGGYAF.

This clonotype was seen at least ten times. V and J are TRBV28 and TRBJ2-7; a possible D gene is TRBD2 (6 bases). Germline V CDR1 and CDR2: MDHEN, SYDVKM. The ends were cut back, 6 bases at V and 2 bases at J, with 11 bases in the middle. This CDR3 has 13 amino acids. The CDR3 region has the DNA TGTGCCAGCAGAGGAGGGGTACCCTACGAGCAGTACTTC. Translated, it gives CASRGGVPYEQYF.

This clonotype was detected only a few times. The rearrangement uses TRBV20-1 and TRBJ2-2, with 12 bases fitting TRBD2. This CDR3 spans 17 amino acids. Germline V gene lookup returns CDR1 DFQATT and CDR2 SNEGSKA (reference sequence). J was trimmed by 1 base and V by 2 bases; bases with no gene match: 5. CDR3 sequence: CSARRGGLAGNTGELFF. The CDR3 nucleotides read TGCAGTGCTAGACGAGGGGGACTAGCGGGGAACACCGGGGAGCTGTTTTTT.

The table lists this clonotype with many counts. The chain carries TRBV6-2 or TRBV6-3 and TRBJ2-2, with TRBD1 matching 10 bases. This CDR3 spans 15 amino acids. Germline lookup yields CDR1 MNHEY and CDR2 SVGEGT. V was clipped by 5 bases and J by 5 bases; unmatched bases: 5. The CDR3 DNA reads as TGTGCCAGCAGTACCGGGACAGGGGCTACCGGGGAGCTGTTTTTT. It yields the protein CASSTGTGATGELFF.

In this sample, this clonotype turned up many times. The DNA of the CDR3 is TGTGCCAGCAGTTACTCGGAAATACAGCAGTACCAAGAGACCCAGTACTTC. This codes for CASSYSEIQQYQETQYF. The chain uses TRBV6-5 and TRBJ2-5; D not certain. CDR3 length: 17 amino acids. Trimming cost V 0 bases and J 0 bases, with 14 bases left between them. Germline V CDR1 and CDR2: MNHEY, SVGAGI.

This clonotype was found a few times. For the CDR3, the DNA is TGTGCCAGCAGCCAAGACCCCAGGGGTGCGACTGAAGCTTTCTTT. Translated: CASSQDPRGATEAFF. The genes are TRBV3-1 and TRBJ1-1; TRBD1 might be the D (6 bases). Trimming removed 0 bases from V and 5 bases from J, with 13 bases in between. The germline V gene encodes CDR1 LGHDT and CDR2 YNNKEL (reference sequence). There are 15 residues in the CDR3.

This clonotype was seen ten or more times. The rearrangement links TRBV28 to TRBJ1-1; 7 nucleotides line up with TRBD1. This CDR3 is built from 18 residues. Germline V gene lookup returns CDR1 MDHEN and CDR2 SYDVKM. Losses at the gene ends were 8 bases for V and 4 bases for J; bases not matched to a gene: 22. CDR3 region: CASSRGDRVLEGTTEAFF. Here the CDR3 DNA reads TGTGCCAGCTCCAGGGGCGACAGGGTCCTTGAGGGGACCACTGAAGCTTTCTTT.

The chain has TRBV20-1 and TRBJ2-2, with 9 bases that match TRBD1. The CDR3 loop spans 16 amino acids. With 0 bases clipped from V and 3 bases from J, the junction kept 5 bases outside the gene matches. Germline V lookup: CDR1 DFQATT, CDR2 SNEGSKA (reference sequence). The CDR3 sequence: CSAREGDRAHTGELFF. In nucleotides, the CDR3 is TGCAGTGCTAGAGAGGGGGACAGGGCCCACACCGGGGAGCTGTTTTTT.

A few counts support this clonotype. The conserved phenylalanine or tryptophan is not found at the CDR3 terminus, so this likely reflects a read error. The CDR3 protein is CASSLVGGNSPLHS. In DNA, the CDR3 is TGTGCCAGCAGCTTAGTTGGGGGAAATTCACCCCTCCACTCT. This chain joins TRBV7-2 and TRBJ1-6; D is perhaps TRBD1 (5 bases). V lost 1 base and J 7 bases, leaving 8 bases between the germline ends. Germline assignment: CDR1 SGHTA and CDR2 FQGNSA. The length of the CDR3 is 14 residues.

This clonotype showed up many times. The chain combines TRBV28 with TRBJ2-5; 8 nucleotides agree with TRBD2. The trim removed 6 bases at V and 4 bases at J, leaving 7 bases unmatched. The CDR3 spans 14 residues. Per germline, CDR1 MDHEN and CDR2 SYDVKM. The CDR3 DNA reads TGTGCCAGCAGCCAACGGGGGGGTGGAGAGACCCAGTACTTC. Residues: CASSQRGGGETQYF.

The chain links TRBV27 to TRBJ2-2; D unresolved. V gave up 5 bases and J gave up 6 bases, with 10 bases separating them. Germline V gene lookup returns CDR1 MNHEY and CDR2 SMNVEV (reference sequence). The CDR3 consists of 13 residues. The CDR3 bases are TGTGCCAGCAGTACACTTATCGCCGGGGAGCTGTTTTTT. Translated: CASSTLIAGELFF.

At least ten counts were recorded for this clonotype. V and J are TRBV20-1 and TRBJ2-2, with 11 bases that match TRBD2. V gave up 3 bases and J gave up 1 base; unmatched junction bases: 1. Germline assignment: CDR1 DFQATT and CDR2 SNEGSKA (reference sequence). The CDR3 totals 15 residues. In DNA, the CDR3 is TGCAGTGCTAGTAGCGGGAGGGGGAACACCGGGGAGCTGTTTTTT. Amino acid sequence: CSASSGRGNTGELFF.

The chain employs TRBV2 and TRBJ2-2; no firm D call. This CDR3 contains 13 residues. The ends were cut back, 7 bases at V and 7 bases at J, with 13 bases in the middle. Germline CDR1 and CDR2: SNHLY and FYNNEI. For the CDR3, the DNA is TGTGCCAGCACCGCCGGGTTTGGCGGGGAGCTGTTTTTT. It encodes CASTAGFGGELFF.

Ten or more counts support this clonotype. V and J are TRBV5-1 and TRBJ1-1; a weak D match, TRBD1 (5 bases). The CDR3 extends over 14 amino acids. The germline gives CDR1 SGHRS, CDR2 YFSETQ. V dropped 4 bases and J dropped 1 base, with 11 bases sitting between them. For the CDR3, the DNA is TGCGCCAGCAGCGGGGCCGGCGGGAACACTGAAGCTTTCTTT. Translating it yields CASSGAGGNTEAFF.

This clonotype was recorded a few times. The rearrangement uses TRBV5-5 and TRBJ2-2, with 9 nucleotides matching TRBD2. The CDR3 extends over 16 amino acids. Losses at the gene ends were 3 bases for V and 4 bases for J; bases not matched to a gene: 7. CDR1 is SGHKS, CDR2 YYEKEE, per germline (reference sequence). CDR3: CASSYIAGAPTGELFF. In nucleotides, the CDR3 is TGTGCCAGCAGCTACATAGCGGGAGCCCCCACCGGGGAGCTGTTTTTT.

At least ten counts were recorded for this clonotype. The chain has TRBV20-1 and TRBJ2-7; possible D gene TRBD1, 6 bases. The V gene lost 6 bases and the J gene lost 1 base, with 13 bases spanning the gap. CDR1 DFQATT and CDR2 SNEGSKA come from the germline V gene (reference sequence). This CDR3 spans 13 amino acids. The CDR3 DNA reads as TGCAGTGCCGGACAGAGTCGATCCTACGAGCAGTACTTC. Encoded protein: CSAGQSRSYEQYF.

The chain combines TRBV7-8 with TRBJ2-1; the D call may be TRBD1 or TRBD2 (5 bases each). This CDR3 region has 17 residues. V was cut by 0 bases and J by 5 bases, with 17 bases left in between. Germline CDR1 is SGHVS and CDR2 is FQNEAQ. The CDR3 region has the DNA TGTGCCAGCAGCTTAGCGGCGAGTTACCGGGACCACAATGAGCAGTTCTTC. Amino acids: CASSLAASYRDHNEQFF.

This clonotype turned up a few times. The V call is TRBV20-1, the J call TRBJ2-5; 12 bases align to TRBD2. CDR1 and CDR2 from the germline V gene are DFQATT and SNEGSKA (reference sequence). The junction had 15 bases not matched to a gene; V was cut back by 5 bases and J by 5 bases. CDR3 length equals 17 residues. The DNA for the CDR3 is TGCAGTGCTCGCGCCCAGACTAGCGGGAGAGGAGAGGAGACCCAGTACTTC. Protein product: CSARAQTSGRGEETQYF.

This clonotype was detected only a few times. The rearrangement joins TRBV4-1 to TRBJ1-1, with 9 nucleotides matching TRBD1. The V gene's germline CDR1 is MGHRA and CDR2 YSYEKL. CDR3 length: 17 amino acids. J was trimmed by 4 bases and V by 0 bases; bases with no gene match: 9. CDR3 region: CASSQDRGQGSGTEAFF. The DNA of the CDR3 is TGCGCCAGCAGCCAAGATCGCGGACAGGGGAGCGGCACTGAAGCTTTCTTT.

The chain links TRBV10-3 to TRBJ1-5; D remains ambiguous. Trimming cost V 0 bases and J 7 bases, with 4 bases left between them. Germline-derived CDR1 and CDR2 are ENHRY and SYGVKD. CDR3 size: 12 residues. Here the CDR3 DNA reads TGTGCCATCAGTGAGTCGATGCAGCCCCAGCATTTT. Amino acids: CAISESMQPQHF.

This clonotype came up a few times. This chain links TRBV7-9 with TRBJ2-2, with D maybe TRBD2 (5 bases). Germline CDR1 SEHNR, CDR2 FQNEAQ (reference sequence). There are 17 residues in the CDR3. The V end was cut by 2 bases, the J end by 2 bases, with 15 bases between. The CDR3 nucleotides read TGTGCCAGCAGCTTACTCGACTCCGACTACAACACCGGGGAGCTGTTTTTT. Amino acid sequence: CASSLLDSDYNTGELFF.